The 3 T cell receptor beta chains given below trace back to one sample, sequenced in a study of long-term antiretroviral therapy in people with HIV. Version v3.0 of the immunoSEQ assay was performed at survey level. Only in-frame clones appear in the TCRdb table, and some are missing; sequencing was by immunoSEQ multiplex PCR. In the table there are more than 25,000 clones, 95% to 98% of which are singletons. The sample in question was unsorted PBMCs, obtained 7.6 years after starting antiretroviral therapy. The receptors derive from a young man with HIV.

This sequence joins TRBV15 and TRBJ1-1; no clear D. This CDR3 region has 12 residues. Germline loops: CDR1 LNHNV, CDR2 YYDKDF (reference sequence). With 1 base removed from V and 1 base from J, the gap between germline ends came to 1 base. CDR3 amino acids: CATSRGNTEAFF. As DNA, the CDR3 is TGTGCCACCAGCAGAGGGAACACTGAAGCTTTCTTT.

This clone was counted once. CDR3 in amino acids: CASSLVNRGAKNIQYF. DNA for the CDR3: TGTGCCAGCAGCTTAGTAAACCGGGGGGCCAAAAACATTCAGTACTTC. The chain uses TRBV7-9 and TRBJ2-4; D possibly corresponds to TRBD2 (6 bases). This CDR3 is 16 amino acids long. Trimming pared 1 base from V and 1 base from J, leaving 11 bases between. Germline values: CDR1 SEHNR, CDR2 FQNEAQ (reference sequence).

The rearrangement joins TRBV4-1 to TRBJ1-2, with D uncertain. V lost 1 base and J lost 4, with 10 bases in between. The CDR3 runs 14 residues. CDR1 MGHRA and CDR2 YSYEKL come from the germline V gene. This CDR3 is CASSQGEGGYGYTF. CDR3 DNA sequence: TGCGCCAGCAGCCAAGGGGAGGGAGGCTATGGCTACACCTTC.